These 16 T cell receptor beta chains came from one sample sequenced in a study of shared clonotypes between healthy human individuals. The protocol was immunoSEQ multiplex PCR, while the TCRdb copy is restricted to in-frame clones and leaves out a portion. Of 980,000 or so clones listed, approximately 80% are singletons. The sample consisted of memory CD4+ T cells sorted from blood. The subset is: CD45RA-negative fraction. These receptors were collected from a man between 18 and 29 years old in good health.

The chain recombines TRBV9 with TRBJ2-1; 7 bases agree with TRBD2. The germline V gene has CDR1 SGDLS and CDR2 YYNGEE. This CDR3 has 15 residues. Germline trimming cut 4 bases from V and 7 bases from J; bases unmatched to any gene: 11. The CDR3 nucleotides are TGTGCCAGCAGCTTTGGGAGGGGTAGATGGAATGAGCAGTTCTTC. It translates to CASSFGRGRWNEQFF.

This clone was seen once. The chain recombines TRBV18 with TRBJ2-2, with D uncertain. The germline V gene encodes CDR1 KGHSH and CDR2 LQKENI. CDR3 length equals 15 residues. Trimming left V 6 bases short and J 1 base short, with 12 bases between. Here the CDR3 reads CASSQRSGNTGELFF. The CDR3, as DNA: TGTGCCAGCTCCCAAAGATCCGGGAACACCGGGGAGCTGTTTTTT.

The CDR3 region has the DNA TGTGCCAGCAATGGACAGGGGGCGGTTAATGAAAAACTGTTTTTT. Its translation: CASNGQGAVNEKLFF. The V and J genes are TRBV6-1 and TRBJ1-4; 11 nucleotides match TRBD1. V trimming: 7 bases; J trimming: 4 bases; junction bases outside the gene matches: 5. Germline values: CDR1 MNHNS, CDR2 SASEGT. The CDR3 runs to 15 residues.

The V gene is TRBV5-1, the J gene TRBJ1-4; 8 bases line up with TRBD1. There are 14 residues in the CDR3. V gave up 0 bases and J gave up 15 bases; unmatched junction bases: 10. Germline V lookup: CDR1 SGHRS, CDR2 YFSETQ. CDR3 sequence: CASSLVDREGVLFF. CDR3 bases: TGCGCCAGCAGCTTGGTGGACAGGGAAGGGGTGTTGTTTTTT.

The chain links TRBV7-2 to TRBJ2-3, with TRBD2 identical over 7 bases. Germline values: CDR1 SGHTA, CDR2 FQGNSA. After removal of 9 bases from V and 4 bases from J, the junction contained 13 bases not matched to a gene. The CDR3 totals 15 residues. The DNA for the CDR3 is TGTGCCAGTAGATTCCCACGGGGGGACCCAGATACGCAGTATTTT. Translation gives CASRFPRGDPDTQYF.

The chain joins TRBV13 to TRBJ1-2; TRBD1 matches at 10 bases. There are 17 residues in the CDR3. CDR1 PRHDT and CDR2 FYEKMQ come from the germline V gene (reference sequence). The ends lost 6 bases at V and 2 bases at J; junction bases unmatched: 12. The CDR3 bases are TGTGCCAGCAGGGCCCCGGGACAGGGGTCCTTCAACTATGGCTACACCTTC. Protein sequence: CASRAPGQGSFNYGYTF.

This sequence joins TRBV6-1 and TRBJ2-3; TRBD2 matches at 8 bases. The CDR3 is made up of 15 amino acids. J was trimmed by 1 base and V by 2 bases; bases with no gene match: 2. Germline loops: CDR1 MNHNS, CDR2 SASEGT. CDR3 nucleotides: TGTGCCAGCAGTGAAACTAGCGGAGGCACAGATACGCAGTATTTT. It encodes CASSETSGGTDTQYF.

The CDR3 protein is CASSSSGANINQPQHF. The CDR3 DNA reads TGTGCCAGCAGCTCTTCAGGGGCCAACATCAATCAGCCCCAGCATTTT. J is TRBJ1-5 and V is TRBV5-6; a weak D match, TRBD1 (6 bases). There are 16 residues in the CDR3. The V and J ends lost 3 bases and 3 bases respectively, with 16 bases between them. Per germline, CDR1 SGHDT and CDR2 YYEEEE.

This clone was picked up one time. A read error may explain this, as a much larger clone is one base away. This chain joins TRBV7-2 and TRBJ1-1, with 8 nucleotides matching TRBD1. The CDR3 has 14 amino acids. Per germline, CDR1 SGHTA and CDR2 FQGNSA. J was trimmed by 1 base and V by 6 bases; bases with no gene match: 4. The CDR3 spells CASRPGTGNTEAFF. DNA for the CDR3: TGTGCCAGCAGACCCGGGACAGGGAACACTGAAGCTTTCTTT. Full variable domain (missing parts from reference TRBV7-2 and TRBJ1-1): GAGVSQSPSNKVTEKGKDVELRCDPISGHTALYWYRQSLGQGLEFLIYFQGNSAPDKSGLPSDRFSAERTGGSVSTLTIQRTQQEDSAVYLCASRPGTGNTEAFFGQGTRLTVV.

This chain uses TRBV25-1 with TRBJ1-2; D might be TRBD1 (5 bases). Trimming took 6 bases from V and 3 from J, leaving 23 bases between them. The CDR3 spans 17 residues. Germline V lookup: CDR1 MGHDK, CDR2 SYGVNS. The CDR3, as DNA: TGTGCCAGCAGCCCGGCAGGGCAAAATAAGGGGTACTATGGCTACACCTTC. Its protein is CASSPAGQNKGYYGYTF.

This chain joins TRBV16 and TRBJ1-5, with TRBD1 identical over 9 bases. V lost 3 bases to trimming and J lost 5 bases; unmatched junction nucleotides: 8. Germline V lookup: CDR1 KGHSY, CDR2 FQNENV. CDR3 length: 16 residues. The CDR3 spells CASSHSDRGRYQPQHF. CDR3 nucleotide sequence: TGTGCCAGCAGCCATTCTGACAGGGGGAGGTATCAGCCCCAGCATTTT.

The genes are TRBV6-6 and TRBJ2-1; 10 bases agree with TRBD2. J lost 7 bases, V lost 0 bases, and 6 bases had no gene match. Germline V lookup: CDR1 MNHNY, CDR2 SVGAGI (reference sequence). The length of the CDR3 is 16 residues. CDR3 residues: CASSYSPSGSGNEQFF. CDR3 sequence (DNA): TGTGCCAGCAGTTACTCACCTAGCGGGAGTGGGAATGAGCAGTTCTTC.

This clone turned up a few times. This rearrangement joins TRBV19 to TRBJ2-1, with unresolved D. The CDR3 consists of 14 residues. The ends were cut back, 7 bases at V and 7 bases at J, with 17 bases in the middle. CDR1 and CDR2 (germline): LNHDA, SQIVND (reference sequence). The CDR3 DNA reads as TGTGCCAGTACCCGACGGACGGTCCCTAATGAGCAGTTCTTC. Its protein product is CASTRRTVPNEQFF.

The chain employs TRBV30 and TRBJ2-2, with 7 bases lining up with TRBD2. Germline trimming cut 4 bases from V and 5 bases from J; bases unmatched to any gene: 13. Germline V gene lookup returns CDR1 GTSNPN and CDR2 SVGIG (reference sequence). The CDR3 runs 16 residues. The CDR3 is CAWNAPREAGTGELFF. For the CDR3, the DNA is TGTGCCTGGAATGCCCCCCGGGAGGCGGGTACCGGGGAGCTGTTTTTT.

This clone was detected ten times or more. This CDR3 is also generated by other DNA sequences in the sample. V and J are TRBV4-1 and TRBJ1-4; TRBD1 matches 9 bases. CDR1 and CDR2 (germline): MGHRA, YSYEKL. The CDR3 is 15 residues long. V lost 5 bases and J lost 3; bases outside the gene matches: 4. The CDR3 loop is CASSYGTGPNEKLFF. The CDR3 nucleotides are TGCGCCAGCAGCTATGGGACAGGGCCTAATGAAAAACTGTTTTTT.

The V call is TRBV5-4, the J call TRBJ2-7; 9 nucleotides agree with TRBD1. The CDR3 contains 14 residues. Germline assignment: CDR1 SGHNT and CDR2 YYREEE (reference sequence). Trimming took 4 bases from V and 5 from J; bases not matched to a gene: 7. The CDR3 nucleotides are TGTGCCAGCAGCCCGGGACAGGGAAGGGACGAGCAGTACTTC. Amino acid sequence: CASSPGQGRDEQYF.